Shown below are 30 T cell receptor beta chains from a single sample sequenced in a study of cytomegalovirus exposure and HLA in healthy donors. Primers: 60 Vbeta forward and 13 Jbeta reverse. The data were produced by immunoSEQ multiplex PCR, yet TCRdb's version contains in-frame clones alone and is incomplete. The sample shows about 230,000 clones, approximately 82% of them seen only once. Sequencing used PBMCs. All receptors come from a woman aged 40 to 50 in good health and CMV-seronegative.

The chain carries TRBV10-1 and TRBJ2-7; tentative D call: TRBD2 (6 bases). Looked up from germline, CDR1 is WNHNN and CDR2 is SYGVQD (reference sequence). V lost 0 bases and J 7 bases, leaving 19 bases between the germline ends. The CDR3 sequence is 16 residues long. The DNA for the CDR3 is TGCGCCAGCAGTGAGTCGACGACTAGTTGGCTAAGGGAGCAGTACTTC. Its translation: CASSESTTSWLREQYF.

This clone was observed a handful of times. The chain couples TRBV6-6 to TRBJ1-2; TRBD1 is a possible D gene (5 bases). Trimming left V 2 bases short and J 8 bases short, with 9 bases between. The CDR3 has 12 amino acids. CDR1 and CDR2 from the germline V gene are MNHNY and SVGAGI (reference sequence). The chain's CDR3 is CASSYKGEGYTF. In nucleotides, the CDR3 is TGTGCCAGCAGTTACAAAGGGGAAGGCTACACCTTC.

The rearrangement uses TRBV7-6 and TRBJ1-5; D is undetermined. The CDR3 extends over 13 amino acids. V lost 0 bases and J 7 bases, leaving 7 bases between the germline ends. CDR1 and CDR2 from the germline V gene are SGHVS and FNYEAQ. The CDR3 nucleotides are TGTGCCAGCAGCTTAGCGACGGGGCAGCCCCAGCATTTT. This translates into CASSLATGQPQHF.

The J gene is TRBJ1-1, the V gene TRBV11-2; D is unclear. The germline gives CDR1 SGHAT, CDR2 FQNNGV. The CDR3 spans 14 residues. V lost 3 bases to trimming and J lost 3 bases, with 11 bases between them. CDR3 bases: TGTGCCAGCAGCTTTATCAACGCGGACACTGAAGCTTTCTTT. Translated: CASSFINADTEAFF.

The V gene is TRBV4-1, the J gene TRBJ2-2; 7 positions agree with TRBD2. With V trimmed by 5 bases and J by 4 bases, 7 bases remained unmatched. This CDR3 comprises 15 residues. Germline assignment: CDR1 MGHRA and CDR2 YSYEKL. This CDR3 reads CASSLRGTLTGELFF. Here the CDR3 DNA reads TGCGCCAGCAGCTTGCGGGGGACTCTCACCGGGGAGCTGTTTTTT.

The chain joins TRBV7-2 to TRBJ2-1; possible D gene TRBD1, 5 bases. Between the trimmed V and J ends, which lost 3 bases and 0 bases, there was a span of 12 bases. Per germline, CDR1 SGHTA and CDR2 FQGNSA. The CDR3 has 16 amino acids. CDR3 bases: TGTGCCAGCAGCTTCGAACCAGGGCTCTCCTACAATGAGCAGTTCTTC. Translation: CASSFEPGLSYNEQFF.

For the CDR3, the DNA is TGTGCCAGCATAGAGGCGTGGGGGGGCGCGAATCACGATGAGCAGTTCTTC. This gives the protein CASIEAWGGANHDEQFF. The chain recombines TRBV27 with TRBJ2-1, with D tentatively TRBD2 (7 bases). Germline V CDR1 and CDR2: MNHEY, SMNVEV (reference sequence). Between the trimmed V and J ends, which lost 7 bases and 8 bases, there was a span of 27 bases. The CDR3 has 17 amino acids.

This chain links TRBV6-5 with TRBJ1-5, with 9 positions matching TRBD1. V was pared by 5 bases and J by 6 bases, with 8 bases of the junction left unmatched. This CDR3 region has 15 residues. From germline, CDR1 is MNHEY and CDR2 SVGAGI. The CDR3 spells CASSPGTGRFQPQHF. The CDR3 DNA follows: TGTGCCAGCAGTCCCGGGACAGGGAGATTTCAGCCCCAGCATTTT.

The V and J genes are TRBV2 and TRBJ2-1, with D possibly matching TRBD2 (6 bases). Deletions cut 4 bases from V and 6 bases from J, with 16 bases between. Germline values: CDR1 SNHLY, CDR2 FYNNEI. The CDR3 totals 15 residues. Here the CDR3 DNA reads TGTGCCAGCAGTGTGGGCGCGGGGTCGACCAATGAGCAGTTCTTC. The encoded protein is CASSVGAGSTNEQFF.

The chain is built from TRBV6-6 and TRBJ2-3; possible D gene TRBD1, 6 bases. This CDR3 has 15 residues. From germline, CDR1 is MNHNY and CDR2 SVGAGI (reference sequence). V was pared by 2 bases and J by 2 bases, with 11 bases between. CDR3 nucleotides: TGTGCCAGCAGTTACAGGACAGTACACACAGATACGCAGTATTTT. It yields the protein CASSYRTVHTDTQYF.

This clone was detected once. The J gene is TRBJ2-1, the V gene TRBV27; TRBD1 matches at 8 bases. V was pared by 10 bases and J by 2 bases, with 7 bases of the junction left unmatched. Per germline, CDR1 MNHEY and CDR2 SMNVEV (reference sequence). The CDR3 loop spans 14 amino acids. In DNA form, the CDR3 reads TGTGCCATCGGGGAGACAGGGGCCTACAATGAGCAGTTCTTC. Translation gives CAIGETGAYNEQFF.

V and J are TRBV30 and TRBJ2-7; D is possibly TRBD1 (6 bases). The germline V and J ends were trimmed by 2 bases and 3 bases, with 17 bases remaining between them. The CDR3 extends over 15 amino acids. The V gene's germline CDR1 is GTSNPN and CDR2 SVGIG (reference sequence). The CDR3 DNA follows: TGTGCCTGGAGTCCGAAGGGGGTCCAGAACTACGAGCAGTACTTC. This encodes CAWSPKGVQNYEQYF.

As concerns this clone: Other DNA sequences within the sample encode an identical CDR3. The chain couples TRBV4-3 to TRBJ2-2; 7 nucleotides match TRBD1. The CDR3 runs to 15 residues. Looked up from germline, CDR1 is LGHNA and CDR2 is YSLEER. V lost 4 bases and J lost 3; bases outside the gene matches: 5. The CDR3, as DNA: TGCGCCAGCAGCCCCCGGACAGGCGACACCGGGGAGCTGTTTTTT. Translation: CASSPRTGDTGELFF.

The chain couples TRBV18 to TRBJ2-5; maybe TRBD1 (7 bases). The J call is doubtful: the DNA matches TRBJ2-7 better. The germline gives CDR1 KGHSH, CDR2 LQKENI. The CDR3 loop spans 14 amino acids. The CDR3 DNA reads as TGTGCCAGCTCTGCGGGGACAGTTCTGTACGAGCAGTACTTC. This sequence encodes CASSAGTVLYEQYF.

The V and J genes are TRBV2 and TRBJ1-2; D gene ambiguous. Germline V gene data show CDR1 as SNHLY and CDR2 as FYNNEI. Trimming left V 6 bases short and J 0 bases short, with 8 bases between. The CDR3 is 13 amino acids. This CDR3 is CASRIGPNYGYTF. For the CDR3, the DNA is TGTGCCAGCAGAATTGGGCCTAACTATGGCTACACCTTC.

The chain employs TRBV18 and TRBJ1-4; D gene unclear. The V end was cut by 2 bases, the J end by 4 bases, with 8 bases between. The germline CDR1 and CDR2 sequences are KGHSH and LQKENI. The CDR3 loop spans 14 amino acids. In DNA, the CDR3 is TGTGCCAGCTCACCATGGGCGGGTAATGAAAAACTGTTTTTT. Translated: CASSPWAGNEKLFF.

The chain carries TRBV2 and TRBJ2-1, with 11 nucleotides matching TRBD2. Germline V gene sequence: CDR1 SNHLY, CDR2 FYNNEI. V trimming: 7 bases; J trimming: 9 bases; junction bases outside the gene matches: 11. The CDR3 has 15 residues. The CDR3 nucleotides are TGTGCCAGCAATGGACTAGCGGGTTTGAGTCCTGAGCAGTTCTTC. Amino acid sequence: CASNGLAGLSPEQFF. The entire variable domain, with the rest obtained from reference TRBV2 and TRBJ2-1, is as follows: EPEVTQTPSHQVTQMGQEVILRCVPISNHLYFYWYRQILGQKVEFLVSFYNNEISEKSEIFDDQFSVERPDGSNFTLKIRSTKLEDSAMYFCASNGLAGLSPEQFFGPGTRLTVL.

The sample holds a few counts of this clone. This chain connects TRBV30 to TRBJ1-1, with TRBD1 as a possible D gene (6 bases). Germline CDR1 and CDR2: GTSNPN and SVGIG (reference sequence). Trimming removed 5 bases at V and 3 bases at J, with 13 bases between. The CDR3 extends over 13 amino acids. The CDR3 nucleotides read TGTGCCTGGCTGGGACACTTATACACTGAAGCTTTCTTT. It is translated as CAWLGHLYTEAFF.

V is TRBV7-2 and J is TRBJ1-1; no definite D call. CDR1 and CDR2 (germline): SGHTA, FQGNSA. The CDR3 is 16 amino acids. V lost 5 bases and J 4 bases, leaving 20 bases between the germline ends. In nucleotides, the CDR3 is TGTGCCAGCAGCCCTCCACCAATCTTAGGAGGCACTGAAGCTTTCTTT. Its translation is CASSPPPILGGTEAFF.

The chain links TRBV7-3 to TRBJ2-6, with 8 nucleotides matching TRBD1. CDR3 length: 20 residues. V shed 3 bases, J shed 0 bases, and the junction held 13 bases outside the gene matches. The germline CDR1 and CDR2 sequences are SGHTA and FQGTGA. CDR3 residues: CASSFRLTDRVFSGANVLTF. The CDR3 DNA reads TGTGCCAGCAGCTTTCGGTTAACGGACAGGGTTTTCTCTGGGGCCAACGTCCTGACTTTC.

The CDR3 nucleotides are TGTGCCAGCAGTCCCCAACCAAGGGGTGGCTACACCTTC. Translation: CASSPQPRGGYTF. The chain employs TRBV28 and TRBJ1-2; possibly TRBD1 for D (5 bases). CDR3 size: 13 residues. V dropped 5 bases and J dropped 7 bases, with 14 bases sitting between them. Germline values: CDR1 MDHEN, CDR2 SYDVKM.

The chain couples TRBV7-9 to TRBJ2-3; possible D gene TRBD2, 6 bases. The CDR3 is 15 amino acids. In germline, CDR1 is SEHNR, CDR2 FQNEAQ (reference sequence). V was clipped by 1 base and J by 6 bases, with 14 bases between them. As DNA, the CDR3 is TGTGCCAGCAGCTTAGTAGCGGCTAGTTCGGATACGCAGTATTTT. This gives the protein CASSLVAASSDTQYF.

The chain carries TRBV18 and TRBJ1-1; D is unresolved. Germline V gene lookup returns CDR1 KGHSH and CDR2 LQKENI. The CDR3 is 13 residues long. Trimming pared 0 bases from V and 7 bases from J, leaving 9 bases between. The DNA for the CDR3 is TGTGCCAGCTCACCACCGGGCGAAATTGAAGCTTTCTTT. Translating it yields CASSPPGEIEAFF.

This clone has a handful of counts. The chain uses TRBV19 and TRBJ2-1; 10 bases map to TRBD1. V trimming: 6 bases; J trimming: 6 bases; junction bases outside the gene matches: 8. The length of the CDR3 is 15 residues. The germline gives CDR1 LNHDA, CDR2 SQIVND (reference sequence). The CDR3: CASSPGTGVVNEQFF. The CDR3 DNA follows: TGTGCCAGTAGCCCCGGGACAGGGGTGGTCAATGAGCAGTTCTTC.

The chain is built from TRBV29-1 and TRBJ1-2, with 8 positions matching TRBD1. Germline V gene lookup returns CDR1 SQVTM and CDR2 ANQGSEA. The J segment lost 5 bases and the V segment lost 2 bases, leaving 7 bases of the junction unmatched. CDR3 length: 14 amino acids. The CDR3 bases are TGCAGCGTTGAACGCGACAGGGGAAGGTATGGCTACACCTTC. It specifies CSVERDRGRYGYTF.

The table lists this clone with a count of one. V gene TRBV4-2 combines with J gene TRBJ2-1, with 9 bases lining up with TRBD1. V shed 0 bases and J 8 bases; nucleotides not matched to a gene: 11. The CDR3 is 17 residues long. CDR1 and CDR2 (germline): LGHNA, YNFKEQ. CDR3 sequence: CASSQDFEGQGIYEQFF. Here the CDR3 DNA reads TGTGCCAGCAGCCAAGATTTTGAAGGACAGGGGATATATGAGCAGTTCTTC.

In DNA, the CDR3 is TGCGCCAGCAGCCAAGACCCTAGCGGGGGAATGGAAGATACGCAGTATTTT. It specifies CASSQDPSGGMEDTQYF. The chain joins TRBV4-1 to TRBJ2-3; 10 nucleotides align to TRBD2. The CDR3 has 17 residues. The trim removed 0 bases at V and 5 bases at J, leaving 8 bases unmatched. The germline CDR1 and CDR2 sequences are MGHRA and YSYEKL.

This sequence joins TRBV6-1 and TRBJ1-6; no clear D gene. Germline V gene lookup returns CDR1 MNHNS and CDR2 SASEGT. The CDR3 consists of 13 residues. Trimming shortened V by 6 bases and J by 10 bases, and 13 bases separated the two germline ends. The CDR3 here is CASSDSSASPLHF. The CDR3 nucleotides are TGTGCCAGCAGCGACTCTAGTGCCTCACCCCTCCACTTT.

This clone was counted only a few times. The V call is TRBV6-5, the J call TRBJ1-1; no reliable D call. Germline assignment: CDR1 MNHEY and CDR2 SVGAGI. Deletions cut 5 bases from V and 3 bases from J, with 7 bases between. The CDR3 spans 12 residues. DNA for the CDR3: TGTGCCAGCAGTGCAGGCCACACTGAAGCTTTCTTT. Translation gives CASSAGHTEAFF.

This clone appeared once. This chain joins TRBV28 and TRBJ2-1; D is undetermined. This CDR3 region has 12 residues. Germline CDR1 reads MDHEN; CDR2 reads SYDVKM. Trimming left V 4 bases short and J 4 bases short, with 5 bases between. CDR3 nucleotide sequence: TGTGCCAGCAGTTCCCCTTACAATGAGCAGTTCTTC. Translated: CASSSPYNEQFF.